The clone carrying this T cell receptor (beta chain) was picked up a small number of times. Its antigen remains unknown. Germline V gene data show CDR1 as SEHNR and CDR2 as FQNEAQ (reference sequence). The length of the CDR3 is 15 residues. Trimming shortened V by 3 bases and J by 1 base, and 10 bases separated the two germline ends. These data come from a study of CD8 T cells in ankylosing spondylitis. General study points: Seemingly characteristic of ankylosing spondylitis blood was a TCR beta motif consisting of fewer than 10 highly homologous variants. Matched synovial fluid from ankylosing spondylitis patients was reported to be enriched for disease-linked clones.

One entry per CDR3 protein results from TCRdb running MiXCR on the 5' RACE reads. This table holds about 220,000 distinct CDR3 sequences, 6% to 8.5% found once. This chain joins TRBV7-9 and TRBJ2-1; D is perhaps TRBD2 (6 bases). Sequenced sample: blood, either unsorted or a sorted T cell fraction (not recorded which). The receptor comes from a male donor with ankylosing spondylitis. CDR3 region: CASSFAGRSYNEQFF. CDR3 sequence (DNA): TGTGCCAGCAGCTTTGCGGGAAGGTCCTACAATGAGCAGTTCTTC.